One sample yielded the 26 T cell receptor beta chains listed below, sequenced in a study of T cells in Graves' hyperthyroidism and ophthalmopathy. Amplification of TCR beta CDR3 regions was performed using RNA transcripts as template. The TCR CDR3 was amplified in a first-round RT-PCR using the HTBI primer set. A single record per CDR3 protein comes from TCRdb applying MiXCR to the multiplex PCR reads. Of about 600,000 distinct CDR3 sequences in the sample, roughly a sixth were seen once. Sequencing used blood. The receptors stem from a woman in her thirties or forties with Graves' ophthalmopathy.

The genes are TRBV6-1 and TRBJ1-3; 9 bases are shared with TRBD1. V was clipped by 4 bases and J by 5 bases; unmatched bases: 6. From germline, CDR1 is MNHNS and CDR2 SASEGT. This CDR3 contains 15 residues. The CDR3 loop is CASSAPGQGRNTIYF. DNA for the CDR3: TGTGCCAGCAGTGCGCCGGGACAGGGCCGAAACACCATATATTTT.

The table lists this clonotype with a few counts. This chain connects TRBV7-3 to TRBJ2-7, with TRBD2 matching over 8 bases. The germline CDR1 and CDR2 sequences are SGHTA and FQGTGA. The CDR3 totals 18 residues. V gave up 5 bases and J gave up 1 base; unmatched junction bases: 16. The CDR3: CASSISNQRELASYEQYF. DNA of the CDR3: TGTGCCAGCAGCATCAGCAACCAGCGGGAGTTGGCGTCCTACGAGCAGTACTTC.

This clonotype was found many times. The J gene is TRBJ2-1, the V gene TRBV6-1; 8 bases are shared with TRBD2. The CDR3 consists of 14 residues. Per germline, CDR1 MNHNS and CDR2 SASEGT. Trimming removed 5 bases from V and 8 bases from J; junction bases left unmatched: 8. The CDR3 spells CASSSAGTRDEQFF. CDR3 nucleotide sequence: TGTGCCAGCAGTTCGGCCGGGACTAGGGATGAGCAGTTCTTC.

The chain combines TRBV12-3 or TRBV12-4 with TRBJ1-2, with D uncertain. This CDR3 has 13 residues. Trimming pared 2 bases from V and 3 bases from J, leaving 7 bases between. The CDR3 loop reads CASSLMSDYGYTF. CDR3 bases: TGTGCCAGCAGTTTAATGAGCGACTATGGCTACACCTTC.

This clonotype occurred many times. The chain's CDR3 is CASSFTGFPEAFF. The CDR3 nucleotides are TGCGCCAGCAGCTTCACAGGATTTCCTGAAGCTTTCTTT. This chain connects TRBV5-1 to TRBJ1-1, with D tentatively TRBD1 (5 bases). Trimming took off 2 bases at V and 6 bases at J, with 11 bases between the two ends. Germline CDR1 reads SGHRS; CDR2 reads YFSETQ. CDR3 size: 13 residues.

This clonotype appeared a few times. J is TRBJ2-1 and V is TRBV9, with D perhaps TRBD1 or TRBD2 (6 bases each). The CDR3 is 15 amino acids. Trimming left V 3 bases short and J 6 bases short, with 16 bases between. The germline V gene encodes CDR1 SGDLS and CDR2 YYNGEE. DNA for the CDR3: TGTGCCAGCAGCGGGAGGACCGGAGGGGGCAATGAGCAGTTCTTC. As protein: CASSGRTGGGNEQFF.

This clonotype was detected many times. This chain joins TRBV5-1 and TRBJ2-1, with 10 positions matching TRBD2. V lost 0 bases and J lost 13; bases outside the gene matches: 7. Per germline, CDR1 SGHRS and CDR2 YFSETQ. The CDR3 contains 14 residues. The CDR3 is CASSLAPSGSYQFF. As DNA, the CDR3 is TGCGCCAGCAGCTTGGCCCCTAGCGGGAGTTACCAGTTCTTC.

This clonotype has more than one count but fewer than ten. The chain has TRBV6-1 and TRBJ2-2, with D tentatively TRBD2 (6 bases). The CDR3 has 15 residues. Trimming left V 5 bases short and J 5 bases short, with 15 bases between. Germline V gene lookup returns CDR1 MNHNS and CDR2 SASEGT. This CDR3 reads CASSTRGSRTGELFF. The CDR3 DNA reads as TGTGCCAGCAGTACCCGGGGGTCGCGGACCGGGGAGCTGTTTTTT.

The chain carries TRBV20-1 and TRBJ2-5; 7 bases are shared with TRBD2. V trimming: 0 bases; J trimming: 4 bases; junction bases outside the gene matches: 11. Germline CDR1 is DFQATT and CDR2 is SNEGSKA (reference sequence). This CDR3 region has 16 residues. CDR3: CSAREVGGSWGETQYF. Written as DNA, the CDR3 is TGCAGTGCTAGAGAGGTGGGGGGGAGTTGGGGAGAGACCCAGTACTTC.

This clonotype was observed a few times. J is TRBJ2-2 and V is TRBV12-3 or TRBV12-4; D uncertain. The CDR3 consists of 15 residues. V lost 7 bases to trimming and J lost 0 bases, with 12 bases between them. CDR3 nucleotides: TGTGCCAGCACCCCCGATTCTGCGAACACCGGGGAGCTGTTTTTT. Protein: CASTPDSANTGELFF.

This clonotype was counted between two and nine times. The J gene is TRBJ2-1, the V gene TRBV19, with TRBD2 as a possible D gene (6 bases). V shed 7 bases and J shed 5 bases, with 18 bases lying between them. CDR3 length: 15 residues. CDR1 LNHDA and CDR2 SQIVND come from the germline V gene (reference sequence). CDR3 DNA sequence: TGTGCCAGTACCGGGGCGGAGGGGAAGAACAATGAGCAGTTCTTC. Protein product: CASTGAEGKNNEQFF.

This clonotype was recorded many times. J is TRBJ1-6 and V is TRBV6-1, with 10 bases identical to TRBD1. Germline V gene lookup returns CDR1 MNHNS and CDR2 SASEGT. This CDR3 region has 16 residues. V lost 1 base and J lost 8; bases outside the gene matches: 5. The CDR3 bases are TGTGCCAGCAGTGAAGTCTCCGGGACAGGGGATTCACCCCTCCACTTT. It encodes CASSEVSGTGDSPLHF.

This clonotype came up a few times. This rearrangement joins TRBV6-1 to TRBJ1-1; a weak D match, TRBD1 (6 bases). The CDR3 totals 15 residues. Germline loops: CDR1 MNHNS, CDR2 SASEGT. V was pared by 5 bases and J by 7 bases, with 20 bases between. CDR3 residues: CASSPYLPGQSEAFF. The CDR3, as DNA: TGTGCCAGCAGTCCATATCTACCGGGACAAAGTGAAGCTTTCTTT.

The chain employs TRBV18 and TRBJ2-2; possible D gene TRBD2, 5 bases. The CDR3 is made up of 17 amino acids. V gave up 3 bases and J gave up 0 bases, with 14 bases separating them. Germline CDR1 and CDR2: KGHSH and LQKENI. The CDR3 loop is CASSPSGRMTNTGELFF. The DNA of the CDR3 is TGTGCCAGCTCACCCAGCGGTCGGATGACGAACACCGGGGAGCTGTTTTTT.

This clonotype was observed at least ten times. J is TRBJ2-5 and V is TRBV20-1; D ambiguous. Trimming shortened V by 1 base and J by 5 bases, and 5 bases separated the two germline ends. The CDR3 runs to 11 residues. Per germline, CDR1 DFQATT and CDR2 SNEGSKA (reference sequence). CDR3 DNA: TGCAGTGCTAGAGCCAGCGAGACCCAGTACTTC. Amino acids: CSARASETQYF.

CDR3 DNA: TGTGCCATCAGGAAGGACAGCTCTGGAAACACCATATATTTT. Its protein is CAIRKDSSGNTIYF. The J gene is TRBJ1-3, the V gene TRBV10-3; D might be TRBD1 (6 bases). V lost 6 bases and J lost 0, with 9 bases in between. This CDR3 has 14 amino acids. Germline V gene lookup returns CDR1 ENHRY and CDR2 SYGVKD.

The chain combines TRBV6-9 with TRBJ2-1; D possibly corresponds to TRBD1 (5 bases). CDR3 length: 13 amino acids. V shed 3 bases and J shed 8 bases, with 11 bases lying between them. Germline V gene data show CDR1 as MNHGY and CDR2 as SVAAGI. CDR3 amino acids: CASSYRARDEQFF. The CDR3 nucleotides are TGTGCCAGCAGTTACAGGGCCCGGGATGAGCAGTTCTTC.

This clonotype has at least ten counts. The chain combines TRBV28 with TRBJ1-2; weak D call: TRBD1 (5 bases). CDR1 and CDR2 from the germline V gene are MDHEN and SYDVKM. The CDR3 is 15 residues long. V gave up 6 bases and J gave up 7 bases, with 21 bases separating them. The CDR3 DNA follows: TGTGCCAGCAGCCTTGGGGGGAACCTACCTTTTGGCTACACCTTC. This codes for CASSLGGNLPFGYTF.

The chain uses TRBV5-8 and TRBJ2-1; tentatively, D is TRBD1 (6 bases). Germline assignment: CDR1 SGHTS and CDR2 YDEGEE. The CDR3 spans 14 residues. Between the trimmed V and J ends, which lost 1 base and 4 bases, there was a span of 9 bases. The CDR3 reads CASSLYREYNEQFF. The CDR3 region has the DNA TGTGCCAGCAGCTTGTACAGGGAGTACAATGAGCAGTTCTTC.

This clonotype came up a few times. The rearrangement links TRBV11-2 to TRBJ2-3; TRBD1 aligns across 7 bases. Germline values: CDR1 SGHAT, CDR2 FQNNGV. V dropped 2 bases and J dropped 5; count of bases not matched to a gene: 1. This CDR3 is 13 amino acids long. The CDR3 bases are TGTGCCAGCAGCTTAAACAGGGGAGATACGCAGTATTTT. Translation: CASSLNRGDTQYF.

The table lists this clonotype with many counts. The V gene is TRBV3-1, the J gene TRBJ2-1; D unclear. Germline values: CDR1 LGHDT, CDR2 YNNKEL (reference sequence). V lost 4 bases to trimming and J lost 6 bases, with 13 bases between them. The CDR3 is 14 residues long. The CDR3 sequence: CASSPSLPGNEQFF. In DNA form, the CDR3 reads TGTGCCAGCAGCCCTTCCCTCCCAGGCAATGAGCAGTTCTTC.

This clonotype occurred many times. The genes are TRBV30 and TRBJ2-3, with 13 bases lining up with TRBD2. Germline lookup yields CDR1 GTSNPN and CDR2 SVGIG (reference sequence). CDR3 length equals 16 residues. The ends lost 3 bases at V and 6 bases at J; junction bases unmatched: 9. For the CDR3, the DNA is TGTGCCTGGAGCCAGGGGACTAGCGGGGAGATGGATACGCAGTATTTT. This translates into CAWSQGTSGEMDTQYF.

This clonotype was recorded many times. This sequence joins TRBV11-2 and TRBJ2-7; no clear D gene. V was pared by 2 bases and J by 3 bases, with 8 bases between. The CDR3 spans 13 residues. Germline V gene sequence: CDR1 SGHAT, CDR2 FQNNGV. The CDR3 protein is CASSLRVGYEQYF. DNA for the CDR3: TGTGCCAGCAGCTTAAGGGTTGGCTACGAGCAGTACTTC.

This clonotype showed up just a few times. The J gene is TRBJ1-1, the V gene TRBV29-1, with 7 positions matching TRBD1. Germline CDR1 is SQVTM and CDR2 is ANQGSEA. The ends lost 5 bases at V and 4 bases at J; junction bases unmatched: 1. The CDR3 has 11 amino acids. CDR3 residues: CSVHRGTEAFF. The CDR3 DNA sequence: TGCAGCGTTCACAGGGGCACTGAAGCTTTCTTT.

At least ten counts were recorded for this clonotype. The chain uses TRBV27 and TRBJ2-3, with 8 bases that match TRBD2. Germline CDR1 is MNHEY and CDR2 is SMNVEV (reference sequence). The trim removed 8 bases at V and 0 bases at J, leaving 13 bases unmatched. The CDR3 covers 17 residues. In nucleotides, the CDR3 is TGTGCCAGCTCCGGCTCCCGGGGGGGCCCTAGCACAGATACGCAGTATTTT. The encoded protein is CASSGSRGGPSTDTQYF.

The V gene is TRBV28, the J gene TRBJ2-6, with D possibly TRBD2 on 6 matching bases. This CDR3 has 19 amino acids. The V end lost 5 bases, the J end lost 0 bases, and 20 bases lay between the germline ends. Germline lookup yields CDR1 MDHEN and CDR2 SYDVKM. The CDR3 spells CASSPPGEQMSSGANVLTF. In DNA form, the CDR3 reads TGTGCCAGCAGTCCCCCGGGAGAACAGATGAGCTCTGGGGCCAACGTCCTGACTTTC.